This T cell receptor (beta chain) was captured in a study of T cell responses to AZD1222 COVID-19 vaccine. Broader study findings: Vaccine-associated CD4 TCRs spanned spike, dominant at 160-218 and 743-854. Per reports, nearly half of all spike-specific TCRs target regions that are unmutated in variants.

TCRdb's copy holds only in-frame clones and misses some; the assay was immunoSEQ multiplex PCR. In the table there are about 200,000 clones, roughly nine tenths of which are singletons. In the case of this clone: As yet, its antigen is unknown.

CDR3 size: 16 residues. The germline V gene has CDR1 SGHNT and CDR2 YENEEA. Trimming removed 5 bases from V and 2 bases from J, with 16 bases in between. The origin of this receptor is an adult who received the AZD1222 COVID-19 vaccine. V usage is TRBV11-3 and J usage is TRBJ2-1; a weak D match, TRBD2 (6 bases). Sequencing used peripheral blood, obtained 28 days after the second AZD1222 dose. The DNA of the CDR3 is TGTGCCAGCAGCCTAGTAGCGGAGCCCCCCTACAATGAGCAGTTCTTC. The encoded protein is CASSLVAEPPYNEQFF.